These 2 T cell receptor beta chains were sequenced from one sample in a study of T-cell memory formation after mild COVID-19. TCRdb re-analysed the 5' RACE reads in MiXCR, keeping a single row per CDR3 protein. The data show 58,000 or so distinct CDR3 sequences, around a quarter seen once. Material: PBMCs or a T cell subset sorted from them (not recorded which). The receptors were gathered from a young man who had mild COVID-19 (a few samples of this study predate the infection). Cell type and time point are not known.

The rearrangement joins TRBV19 to TRBJ2-7, with 8 bases identical to TRBD1. This CDR3 spans 14 amino acids. The trim removed 3 bases at V and 1 base at J, leaving 2 bases unmatched. Looked up from germline, CDR1 is LNHDA and CDR2 is SQIVND (reference sequence). The DNA of the CDR3 is TGTGCCAGTAGTATTCGGGACAGGTCCTACGAGCAGTACTTC. Residues: CASSIRDRSYEQYF.

A few counts support this clonotype. The chain combines TRBV5-1 with TRBJ2-5, with D perhaps matching TRBD1 (7 bases). The CDR3 sequence is 16 residues long. Per germline, CDR1 SGHRS and CDR2 YFSETQ. The V end was cut by 1 base, the J end by 1 base, with 14 bases between. The CDR3, as DNA: TGCGCCAGCAGCTTGTGGAGGGGGCCGACCCAAGAGACCCAGTACTTC. This sequence encodes CASSLWRGPTQETQYF. The full variable domain, with the rest looked up from reference TRBV5-1 and TRBJ2-5, is KAGVTQTPRYLIKTRGQQVTLSCSPISGHRSVSWYQQTPGQGLQFLFEYFSETQRNKGNFPGRFSGRQFSNSRSEMNVSTLELGDSALYLCASSLWRGPTQETQYFGPGTRLLVL.